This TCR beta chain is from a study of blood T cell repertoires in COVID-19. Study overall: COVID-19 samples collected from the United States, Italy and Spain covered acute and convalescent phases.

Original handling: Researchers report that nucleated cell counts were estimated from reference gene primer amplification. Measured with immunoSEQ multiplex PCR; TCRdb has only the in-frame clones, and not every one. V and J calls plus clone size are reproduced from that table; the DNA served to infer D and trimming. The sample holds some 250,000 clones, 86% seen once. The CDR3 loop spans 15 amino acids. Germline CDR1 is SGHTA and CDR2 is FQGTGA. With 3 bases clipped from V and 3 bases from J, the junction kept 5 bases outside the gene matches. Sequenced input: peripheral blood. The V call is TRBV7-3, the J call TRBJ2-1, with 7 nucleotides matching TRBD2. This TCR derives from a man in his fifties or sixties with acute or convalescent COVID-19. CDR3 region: CASSLEGGVYNEQFF. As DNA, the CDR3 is TGTGCCAGCAGCTTGGAGGGAGGGGTCTACAATGAGCAGTTCTTC.